The 8 T cell receptor beta chains below all came from one sample that was sequenced in a study of blood T cell repertoires in COVID-19. Repertoires were generated with immunoSEQ multiplex PCR, while TCRdb's copy carries only in-frame clones and drops some. Of about 220,000 clones in the sample, 88% are singletons; the top ten hold under 3%. Sequencing was performed on PBMCs or T cells enriched from blood (not recorded which). Source of these receptors: a woman in her 30s who had recovered from COVID-19.

This clone was counted a single time. The chain is built from TRBV7-9 and TRBJ1-1, with D maybe TRBD1 (5 bases). CDR1 and CDR2 (germline): SEHNR, FQNEAQ (reference sequence). Trimming left V 3 bases short and J 7 bases short, with 15 bases between. The CDR3 runs to 14 residues. The CDR3 sequence: CASSFTQGQGEAFF. The CDR3, as DNA: TGTGCCAGCAGCTTTACGCAGGGCCAGGGTGAAGCTTTCTTT.

This chain uses TRBV7-3 with TRBJ2-3; a weak D match, TRBD1 (5 bases). This CDR3 comprises 15 residues. Trimming took 4 bases from V and 3 from J, leaving 14 bases between them. CDR1 SGHTA and CDR2 FQGTGA come from the germline V gene. Written as DNA, the CDR3 is TGTGCCAGCAGCTCGGGTGACAGTGGGACAGATACGCAGTATTTT. Residues: CASSSGDSGTDTQYF.

The gene calls are TRBV7-9 and TRBJ2-4; the D gene is possibly TRBD2 (6 bases). V was cut by 5 bases and J by 1 base, with 9 bases left in between. The CDR3 extends over 14 amino acids. Germline V gives CDR1 SEHNR, CDR2 FQNEAQ (reference sequence). CDR3 region: CASSTSLAKNIQYF. The CDR3, as DNA: TGTGCCAGCAGCACTAGCTTGGCCAAAAACATTCAGTACTTC.

The chain employs TRBV6-5 and TRBJ1-1; the D gene is possibly TRBD1 (5 bases). V dropped 11 bases and J dropped 3 bases, with 16 bases sitting between them. Germline V gene sequence: CDR1 MNHEY, CDR2 SVGAGI. The CDR3 contains 13 residues. The CDR3 region is CAGKRGSDTEAFF. In nucleotides, the CDR3 is TGTGCCGGAAAGCGGGGCTCGGACACTGAAGCTTTCTTT.

The V gene is TRBV7-3, the J gene TRBJ2-5; 7 nucleotides agree with TRBD1. Germline loops: CDR1 SGHTA, CDR2 FQGTGA. There are 15 residues in the CDR3. With 5 bases clipped from V and 6 bases from J, the junction kept 12 bases outside the gene matches. The CDR3 bases are TGTGCCAGCAGCGACAGGGATGGCAAGAAAAAGACCCAGTACTTC. It translates to CASSDRDGKKKTQYF.

This rearrangement joins TRBV11-2 to TRBJ2-3; 7 bases align to TRBD1. V gave up 3 bases and J gave up 14 bases; unmatched junction bases: 11. The V gene's germline CDR1 is SGHAT and CDR2 FQNNGV. The CDR3 has 13 residues. Written as DNA, the CDR3 is TGTGCCAGCAGCTTTACCCGACAGGGCACATGGTATTTT. This translates into CASSFTRQGTWYF.

The chain combines TRBV7-2 with TRBJ1-2; 7 nucleotides agree with TRBD1. The CDR3 runs 17 residues. V shed 5 bases, J shed 3 bases, and the junction held 15 bases outside the gene matches. Germline V gives CDR1 SGHTA, CDR2 FQGNSA. CDR3 nucleotide sequence: TGTGCCAGCAGCCCAGCCACCTTACAGGGGATATACTATGGCTACACCTTC. Protein sequence: CASSPATLQGIYYGYTF.

The J gene is TRBJ2-7, the V gene TRBV5-6, with 14 bases matching TRBD2. The CDR3 totals 17 residues. The V segment lost 4 bases and the J segment 1 base; nucleotides outside the gene matches: 7. Germline CDR1 reads SGHDT; CDR2 reads YYEEEE. CDR3 protein: CASSPGLAGGISYEQYF. The DNA for the CDR3 is TGTGCCAGCAGCCCCGGACTAGCGGGGGGCATTTCCTACGAGCAGTACTTC.